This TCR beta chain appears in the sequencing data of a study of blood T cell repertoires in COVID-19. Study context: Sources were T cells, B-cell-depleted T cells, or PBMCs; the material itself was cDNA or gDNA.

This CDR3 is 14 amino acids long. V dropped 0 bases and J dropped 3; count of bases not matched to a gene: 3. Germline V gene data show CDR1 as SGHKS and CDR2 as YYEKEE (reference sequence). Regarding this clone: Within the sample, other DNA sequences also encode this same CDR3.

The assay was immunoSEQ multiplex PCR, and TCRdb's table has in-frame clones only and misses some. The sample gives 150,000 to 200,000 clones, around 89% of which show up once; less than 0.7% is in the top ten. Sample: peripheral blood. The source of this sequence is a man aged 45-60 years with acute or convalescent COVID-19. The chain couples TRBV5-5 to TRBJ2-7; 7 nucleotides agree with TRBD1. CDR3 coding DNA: TGTGCCAGCAGCTTGGGACAGGGTGTCTACGAGCAGTACTTC. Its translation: CASSLGQGVYEQYF. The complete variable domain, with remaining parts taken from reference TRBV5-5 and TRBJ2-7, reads DAGVTQSPTHLIKTRGQQVTLRCSPISGHKSVSWYQQVLGQGPQFIFQYYEKEERGRGNFPDRFSARQFPNYSSELNVNALLLGDSALYLCASSLGQGVYEQYFGPGTRLTVT.